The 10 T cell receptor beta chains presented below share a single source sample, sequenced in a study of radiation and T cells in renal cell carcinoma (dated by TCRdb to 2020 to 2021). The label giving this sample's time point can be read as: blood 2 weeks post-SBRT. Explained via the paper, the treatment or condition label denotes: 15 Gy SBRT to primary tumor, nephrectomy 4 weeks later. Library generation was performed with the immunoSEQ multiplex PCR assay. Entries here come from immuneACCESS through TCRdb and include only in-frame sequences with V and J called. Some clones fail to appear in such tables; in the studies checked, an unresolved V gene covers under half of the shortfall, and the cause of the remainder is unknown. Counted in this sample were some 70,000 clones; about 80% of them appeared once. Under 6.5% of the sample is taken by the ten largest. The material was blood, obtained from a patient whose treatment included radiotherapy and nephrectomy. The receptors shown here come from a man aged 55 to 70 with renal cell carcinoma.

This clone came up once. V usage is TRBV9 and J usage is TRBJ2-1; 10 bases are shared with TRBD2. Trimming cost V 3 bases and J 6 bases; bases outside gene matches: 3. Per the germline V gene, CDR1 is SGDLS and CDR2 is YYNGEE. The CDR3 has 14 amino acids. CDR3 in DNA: TGTGCCAGCAGCGATCTAGCGGGAGTCAATGAGCAGTTCTTC. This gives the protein CASSDLAGVNEQFF.

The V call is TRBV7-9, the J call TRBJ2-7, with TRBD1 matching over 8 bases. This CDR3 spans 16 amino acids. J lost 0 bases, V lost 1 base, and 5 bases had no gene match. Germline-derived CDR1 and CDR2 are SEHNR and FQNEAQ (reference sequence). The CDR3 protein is CASSLGGTGSSYEQYF. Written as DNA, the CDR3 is TGTGCCAGCAGCTTAGGGGGGACAGGATCCTCCTACGAGCAGTACTTC.

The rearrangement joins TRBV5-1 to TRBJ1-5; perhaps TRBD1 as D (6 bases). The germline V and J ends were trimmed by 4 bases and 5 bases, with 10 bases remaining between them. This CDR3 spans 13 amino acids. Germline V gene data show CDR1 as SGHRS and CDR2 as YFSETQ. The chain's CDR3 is CASSEGVDQPQHF. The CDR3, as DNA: TGCGCCAGCAGCGAGGGGGTGGATCAGCCCCAGCATTTT.

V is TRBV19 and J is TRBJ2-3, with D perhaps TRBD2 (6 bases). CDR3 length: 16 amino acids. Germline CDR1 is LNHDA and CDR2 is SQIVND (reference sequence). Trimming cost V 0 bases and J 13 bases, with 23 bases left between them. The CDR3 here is CASSIEGSGGVIGKYF. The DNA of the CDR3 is TGTGCCAGTAGTATAGAGGGTAGCGGAGGGGTCATAGGGAAGTATTTT.

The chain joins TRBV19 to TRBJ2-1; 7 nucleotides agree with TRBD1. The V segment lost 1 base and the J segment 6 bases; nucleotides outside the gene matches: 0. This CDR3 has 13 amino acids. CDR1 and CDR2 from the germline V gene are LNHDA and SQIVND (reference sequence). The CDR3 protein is CASSIGQGNEQFF. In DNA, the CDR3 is TGTGCCAGTAGTATAGGACAGGGCAATGAGCAGTTCTTC. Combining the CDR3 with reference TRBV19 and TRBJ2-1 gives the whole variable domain DGGITQSPKYLFRKEGQNVTLSCEQNLNHDAMYWYRQDPGQGLRLIYYSQIVNDFQKGDIAEGYSVSREKKESFPLTVTSAQKNPTAFYLCASSIGQGNEQFFGPGTRLTVL.

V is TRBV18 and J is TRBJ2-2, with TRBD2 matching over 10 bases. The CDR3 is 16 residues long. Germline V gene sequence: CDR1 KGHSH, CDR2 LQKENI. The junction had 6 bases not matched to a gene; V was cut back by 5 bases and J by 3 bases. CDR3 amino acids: CASSTRGLADTGELFF. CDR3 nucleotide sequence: TGTGCCAGCTCAACACGTGGACTAGCGGACACCGGGGAGCTGTTTTTT.

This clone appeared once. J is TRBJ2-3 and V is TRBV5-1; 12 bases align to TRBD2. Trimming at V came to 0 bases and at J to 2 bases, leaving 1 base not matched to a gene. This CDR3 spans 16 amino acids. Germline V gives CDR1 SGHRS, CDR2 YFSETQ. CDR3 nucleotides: TGCGCCAGCAGCTTGGGACTAGCGGGAGCCACAGATACGCAGTATTTT. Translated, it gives CASSLGLAGATDTQYF.

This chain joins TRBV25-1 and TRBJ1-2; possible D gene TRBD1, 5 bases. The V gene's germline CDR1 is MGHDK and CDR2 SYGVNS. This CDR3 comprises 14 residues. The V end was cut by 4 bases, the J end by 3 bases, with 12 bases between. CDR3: CASSVGVDYYGYTF. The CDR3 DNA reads TGTGCCAGCAGTGTAGGGGTCGACTACTATGGCTACACCTTC.

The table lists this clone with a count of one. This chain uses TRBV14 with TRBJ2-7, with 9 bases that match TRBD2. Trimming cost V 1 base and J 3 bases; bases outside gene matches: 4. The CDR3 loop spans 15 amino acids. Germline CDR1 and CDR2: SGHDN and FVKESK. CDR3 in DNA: TGTGCCAGCAGCCAAGTAGGGCGGGAGGGCTACGAGCAGTACTTC. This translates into CASSQVGREGYEQYF.

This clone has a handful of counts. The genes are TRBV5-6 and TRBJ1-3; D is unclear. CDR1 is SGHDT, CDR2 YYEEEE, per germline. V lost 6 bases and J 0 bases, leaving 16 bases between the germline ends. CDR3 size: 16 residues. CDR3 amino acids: CASTRGQLSSGNTIYF. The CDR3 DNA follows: TGTGCCAGCACCCGAGGGCAGTTAAGCTCTGGAAACACCATATATTTT.